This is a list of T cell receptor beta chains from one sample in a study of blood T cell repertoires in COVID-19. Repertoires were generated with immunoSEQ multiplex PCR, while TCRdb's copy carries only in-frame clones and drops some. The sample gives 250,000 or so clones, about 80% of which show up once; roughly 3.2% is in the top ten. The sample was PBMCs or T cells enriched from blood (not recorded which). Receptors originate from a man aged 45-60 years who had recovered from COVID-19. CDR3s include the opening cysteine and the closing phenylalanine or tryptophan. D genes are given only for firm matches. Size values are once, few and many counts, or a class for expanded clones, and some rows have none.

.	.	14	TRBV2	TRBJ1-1	TGTGCCAGCAGTCAACCACTTACAGTCACTGAAGCTTTCTTT	CASSQPLTVTEAFF
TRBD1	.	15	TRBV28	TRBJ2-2	TGTGCCAGCAGTGCCGACAGGGCGGGCACCGGGGAGCTGTTTTTT	CASSADRAGTGELFF
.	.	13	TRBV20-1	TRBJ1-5	TGCAGTGCGAGTGGGACAAGCAATCAGCCCCAGCATTTT	CSASGTSNQPQHF
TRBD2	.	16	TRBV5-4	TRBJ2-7	TGTGCCAGCAGCCCCTCTAGGGCGGGGGGGCTAAACGAGCAGTACTTC	CASSPSRAGGLNEQYF
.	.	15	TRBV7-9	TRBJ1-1	TGTGCCAGCAGCCCAAGGACTCAATGGAGCACTGAAGCTTTCTTT	CASSPRTQWSTEAFF
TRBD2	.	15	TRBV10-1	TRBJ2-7	TGCGCCAGCAGAAAGCTAGCGGGGTCCTCCTACGAGCAGTACTTC	CASRKLAGSSYEQYF
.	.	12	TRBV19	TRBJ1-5	TGTGCCAGTAGTGACGGAGAACAGCCCCAGCATTTT	CASSDGEQPQHF
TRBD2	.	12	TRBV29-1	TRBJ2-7	TGCAGTACCGGGACTAGCGTCTACGAGCAGTACTTC	CSTGTSVYEQYF
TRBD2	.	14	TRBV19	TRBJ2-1	TGTGCCAGTACGATGACGGGGGGACGAGGTTCGCAGTTCTTC	CASTMTGGRGSQFF
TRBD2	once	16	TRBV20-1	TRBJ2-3	TGCAGTGCTAGTGGTACGGCTAGCGGTGGCACAGATACGCAGTATTTT	CSASGTASGGTDTQYF
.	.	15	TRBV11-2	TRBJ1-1	TGTGCCAGCAGCACCCGACAGGTTTCGAACACTGAAGCTTTCTTT	CASSTRQVSNTEAFF
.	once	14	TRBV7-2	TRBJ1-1	TGTGCCAGCAGCCCCGGACAGCTTCAGACTGAAGCTTTCTTT	CASSPGQLQTEAFF
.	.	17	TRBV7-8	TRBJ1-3	TGTGCCAGCAGCTTAAAAGGGGGGGCATTCTCTGGAAACACCATATATTTT	CASSLKGGAFSGNTIYF
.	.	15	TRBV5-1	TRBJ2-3	TGCGCCAGCTCCGGGGCGGGGGCGCACACAGATACGCAGTATTTT	CASSGAGAHTDTQYF
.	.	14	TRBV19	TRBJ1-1	TGTGCCAGTAGTATCCAGGGTACAGAGACTGAAGCTTTCTTT	CASSIQGTETEAFF
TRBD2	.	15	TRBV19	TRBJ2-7	TGTGCCAGTACCCCGACTAGCGGGATTCCCTACGAGCAGTACTTC	CASTPTSGIPYEQYF
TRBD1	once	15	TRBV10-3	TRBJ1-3	TGTGCCATCAGTGAGGAACAGGGGTTATGGAACACCATATATTTT	CAISEEQGLWNTIYF
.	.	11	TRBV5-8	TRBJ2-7	TGTGCCAGCAGCCCAGGGTACGAGCAGTACTTC	CASSPGYEQYF
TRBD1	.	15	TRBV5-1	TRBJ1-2	TGCGCCAGCAGCTTGGAGCCCACAGGGGCGGAAGGCTACACCTTC	CASSLEPTGAEGYTF
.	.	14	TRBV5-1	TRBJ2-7	TGCGCCAGCAGCTTGGGAGAGGGTCGGAGCGAGCAGTACTTC	CASSLGEGRSEQYF
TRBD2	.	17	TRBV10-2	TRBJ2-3	TGCGCCAGCAGTGAGACGGGACTACTTAGAGCCACAGATACGCAGTATTTT	CASSETGLLRATDTQYF
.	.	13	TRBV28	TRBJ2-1	TGTGCCAGCCGTCAGGGATTCAACAATGAGCAGTTCTTC	CASRQGFNNEQFF
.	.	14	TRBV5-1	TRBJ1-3	TGCGCCAGCAGGGAGGAGACCTCTGGAAACACCATATATTTT	CASREETSGNTIYF
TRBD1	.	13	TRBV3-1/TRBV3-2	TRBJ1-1	TGTGCCAGCAGCGGACAGGGGTACACTGAAGCTTTCTTT	CASSGQGYTEAFF
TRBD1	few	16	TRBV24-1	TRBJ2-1	TGTGCCACCAGTGAGAAAGGACAGGGGTTCTACAATGAGCAGTTCTTC	CATSEKGQGFYNEQFF
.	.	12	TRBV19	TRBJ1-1	TGTGCCAGTAGTCCTGCGGGCACTGAAGCTTTCTTT	CASSPAGTEAFF
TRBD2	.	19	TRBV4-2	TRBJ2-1	TGTGCCAGCAGCCAAGTTGGACTAGCGGCCTCCCCCTCCTACAATGAGCAGTTCTTC	CASSQVGLAASPSYNEQFF
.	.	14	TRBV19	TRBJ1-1	TGTGCCAGTAGCCCCAGGTGGTGGGACACTGAAGCTTTCTTT	CASSPRWWDTEAFF
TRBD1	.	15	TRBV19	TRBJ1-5	TGTGCCAGTGGGACAGCCCCGGAGAGCAATCAGCCCCAGCATTTT	CASGTAPESNQPQHF
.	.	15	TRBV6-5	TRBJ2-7	TGTGCCAGCAGTTACAGACAGGCTAGCTCCTACGAGCAGTACTTC	CASSYRQASSYEQYF
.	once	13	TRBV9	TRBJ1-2	TGTGCCAGCAGCGAAGGGGGAACCTATGGCTACACCTTC	CASSEGGTYGYTF
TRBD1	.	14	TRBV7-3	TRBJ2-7	TGTGCCAGCAGCTTATCGGGACAGGGCTCCGAGCAGTACTTC	CASSLSGQGSEQYF
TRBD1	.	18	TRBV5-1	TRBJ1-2	TGCGCCAGCATAGTGGGACAGGGCGGGCTCCGGGCTAACTATGGCTACACCTTC	CASIVGQGGLRANYGYTF
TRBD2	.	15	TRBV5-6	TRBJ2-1	TGTGCCAGCAGCACGTTTGGGACTACGGACAATGAGCAGTTCTTC	CASSTFGTTDNEQFF
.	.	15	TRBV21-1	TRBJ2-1	TGTGCCAGCAGCGCCGGACACCTCCGGTCCAATGAGCAGTTCTTC	CASSAGHLRSNEQFF
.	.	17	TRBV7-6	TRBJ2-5	TGTGCCAGCAGCTTAGCGAATCGGGATAGCCTCCAAGAGACCCAGTACTTC	CASSLANRDSLQETQYF
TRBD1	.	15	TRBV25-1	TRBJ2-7	TGTGCCAGCAGTGGGAGGACAGGGGTCCTAAACGAGCAGTACTTC	CASSGRTGVLNEQYF
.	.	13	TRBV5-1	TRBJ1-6	TGCGCCAGCGGGGCAGGGCCTAATTCACCCCTCCACTTT	CASGAGPNSPLHF
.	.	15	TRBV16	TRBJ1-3	TGTGCCAGCAGCCAATTACAGGGCCGCGGAAACACCATATATTTT	CASSQLQGRGNTIYF
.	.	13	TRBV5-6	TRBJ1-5	TGTGCCAGCAACAAACTCGGTGGAGAGCCCCAGCATTTT	CASNKLGGEPQHF
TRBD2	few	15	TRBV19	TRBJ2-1	TGTGCCAGTAGTCTGAAAGCGGGGGGATCAAGCGAGCAGTTCTTC	CASSLKAGGSSEQFF
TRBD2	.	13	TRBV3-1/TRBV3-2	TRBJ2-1	TGTGCCAGCAGCCAGATCGGGGGGGATGAGCAGTTCTTC	CASSQIGGDEQFF
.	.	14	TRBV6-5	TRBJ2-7	TGTGCCAGCACCTTACCGCGGGCTAGGTACGAGCAGTACTTC	CASTLPRARYEQYF
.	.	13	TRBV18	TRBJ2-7	TGTGCCAGCTCACCAACAGTATCCTACGAGCAGTACTTC	CASSPTVSYEQYF
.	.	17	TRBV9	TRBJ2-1	TGTGCCAGCAGTCGGGTTTCGCCCGGGGGCTCCTACAATGAGCAGTTCTTC	CASSRVSPGGSYNEQFF
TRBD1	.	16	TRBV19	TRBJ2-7	TGTGCCAGTAGTATTGGAGGGGGGACAGGGTCCTACGAGCAGTACTTC	CASSIGGGTGSYEQYF
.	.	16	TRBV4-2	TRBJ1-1	TGTGCCAGCAGCCAAGCCCTGGGCGGACTGGGCACTGAAGCTTTCTTT	CASSQALGGLGTEAFF